The 13 T cell receptor beta chains presented below share a single source sample, sequenced in a study of cytomegalovirus exposure and HLA in healthy donors (dated by TCRdb to about 2017). Libraries came from the immunoSEQ multiplex PCR assay. The multiplex PCR relied on a mix of 60 forward primers for TCR Vbeta segments and 13 reverse primers for TCR Jbeta segments. Imported from immuneACCESS, the table was reduced by TCRdb to in-frame sequences with V and J called. These copies leave out some clones; in studies compared against another copy, an unresolved V gene accounts for under half, and the cause of the remainder is not known. This sample comprises about 100,000 clones, approximately 78% of them detected only once. The ten largest clonotypes hold 1.5% to 2% of the sample. Source material: PBMCs. Every receptor here comes from a woman aged 40 to 50 in good health and CMV-seronegative.

J is TRBJ2-1 and V is TRBV11-2; 7 bases map to TRBD1. J was trimmed by 3 bases and V by 6 bases; bases with no gene match: 8. Germline-derived CDR1 and CDR2 are SGHAT and FQNNGV. The CDR3 has 15 amino acids. The CDR3 DNA follows: TGTGCCAGCAGATCTACCGGGACAGTCTACAATGAGCAGTTCTTC. Protein sequence: CASRSTGTVYNEQFF.

The chain has TRBV5-4 and TRBJ2-7, with D perhaps matching TRBD1 (6 bases). The germline V gene has CDR1 SGHNT and CDR2 YYREEE (reference sequence). V was shortened by 5 bases and J by 5 bases, with 17 bases between the two germline ends. The length of the CDR3 is 14 residues. In DNA form, the CDR3 reads TGTGCCAGCAGTCCGACACAGGGTATGAACGAGCAGTACTTC. It yields the protein CASSPTQGMNEQYF.

V is TRBV7-6 and J is TRBJ2-1; 11 nucleotides agree with TRBD2. V was clipped by 2 bases and J by 7 bases; unmatched bases: 7. The germline gives CDR1 SGHVS, CDR2 FNYEAQ. The CDR3 sequence is 16 residues long. CDR3 bases: TGTGCCAGCAGCTTATCAATAGCGGGAGGGGGGAATGAGCAGTTCTTC. Translation: CASSLSIAGGGNEQFF.

This chain links TRBV9 with TRBJ2-5; TRBD2 aligns across 9 bases. CDR1 and CDR2 from the germline V gene are SGDLS and YYNGEE. The CDR3 length is 13 residues. V lost 3 bases to trimming and J lost 5 bases; unmatched junction nucleotides: 2. This chain's CDR3 is CASSAGLAETQYF. The CDR3 DNA follows: TGTGCCAGCAGCGCCGGACTAGCGGAGACCCAGTACTTC.

The J gene is TRBJ2-1, the V gene TRBV5-4; 11 bases line up with TRBD2. This CDR3 region has 19 residues. CDR1 is SGHNT and CDR2 is YYREEE in the germline V gene (reference sequence). J lost 3 bases, V lost 1 base, and 12 bases had no gene match. The DNA of the CDR3 is TGTGCCAGCAGCTTGAGAGGTAGCGGGAGGGCCCTCCTCTACAATGAGCAGTTCTTC. This encodes CASSLRGSGRALLYNEQFF.

This clone was seen more than once but under ten times. V and J are TRBV7-9 and TRBJ2-1, with D uncertain. V was shortened by 8 bases and J by 10 bases, with 6 bases between the two germline ends. Germline lookup yields CDR1 SEHNR and CDR2 FQNEAQ (reference sequence). The CDR3 is 9 residues long. CDR3 nucleotides: TGTGCCAGCCCTACCGAGCAGTTCTTC. This gives the protein CASPTEQFF.

The chain carries TRBV7-8 and TRBJ1-1; 7 bases match TRBD1. CDR1 is SGHVS and CDR2 is FQNEAQ in the germline V gene. The V segment lost 5 bases and the J segment 2 bases; nucleotides outside the gene matches: 5. This CDR3 spans 14 amino acids. The CDR3 reads CASSITGANTEAFF. In nucleotides, the CDR3 is TGTGCCAGCAGCATTACAGGGGCTAACACTGAAGCTTTCTTT. Filled out from reference TRBV7-8 and TRBJ1-1, the complete variable domain reads GAGVSQSPRYKVAKRGQDVALRCDPISGHVSLFWYQQALGQGPEFLTYFQNEAQLDKSGLPSDRFFAERPEGSVSTLKIQRTQQEDSAVYLCASSITGANTEAFFGQGTRLTVV.

V is TRBV28 and J is TRBJ1-1; D is ambiguous. The CDR3 extends over 14 amino acids. Deletions cut 2 bases from V and 0 bases from J, with 7 bases between. Germline CDR1 is MDHEN and CDR2 is SYDVKM. CDR3 protein: CASSLTDLNTEAFF. Here the CDR3 DNA reads TGTGCCAGCAGTTTAACAGACCTGAACACTGAAGCTTTCTTT.

This clone was found once. The chain carries TRBV6-1 and TRBJ2-1; maybe TRBD2 (5 bases). The CDR3 contains 15 residues. The V gene lost 6 bases and the J gene lost 3 bases, with 15 bases spanning the gap. Looked up from germline, CDR1 is MNHNS and CDR2 is SASEGT. CDR3 amino acids: CASRALAGFYNEQFF. The CDR3 DNA sequence: TGTGCCAGCAGGGCCCTAGCTGGGTTCTACAATGAGCAGTTCTTC.

The chain recombines TRBV30 with TRBJ2-3; TRBD1 aligns across 10 bases. The CDR3 length is 18 residues. Unmatched junction bases numbered 18, after V lost 4 bases and J lost 5 bases. The germline CDR1 and CDR2 sequences are GTSNPN and SVGIG (reference sequence). CDR3 amino acids: CAWTYLTGTGAGGDTQYF. The CDR3 DNA reads as TGTGCCTGGACCTACCTTACCGGGACAGGGGCGGGGGGAGATACGCAGTATTTT.

V gene TRBV29-1 combines with J gene TRBJ1-2; 7 bases align to TRBD1. This CDR3 contains 13 residues. The ends lost 4 bases at V and 2 bases at J; junction bases unmatched: 4. Per the germline V gene, CDR1 is SQVTM and CDR2 is ANQGSEA. CDR3: CSVGGGLNYGYTF. As DNA, the CDR3 is TGCAGCGTTGGAGGGGGCCTAAACTATGGCTACACCTTC.

J is TRBJ2-1 and V is TRBV4-3; D perhaps matches TRBD2 (6 bases). This CDR3 contains 14 residues. In germline, CDR1 is LGHNA, CDR2 YSLEER. Trimming stripped 1 base from V and 2 bases from J, with 6 bases between. The CDR3 region has the DNA TGCGCCAGCAGCCAAGGGGGGGCCTACAATGAGCAGTTCTTC. Translated, it gives CASSQGGAYNEQFF.

This clone was detected only a few times. This rearrangement joins TRBV28 to TRBJ1-1; 12 nucleotides align to TRBD1. Trimming took 4 bases from V and 7 from J; bases not matched to a gene: 7. The CDR3 is made up of 15 amino acids. Germline values: CDR1 MDHEN, CDR2 SYDVKM. The CDR3 DNA follows: TGTGCCAGCAGTTCCTTGGGACAGGGGGCTGGTGAAGCTTTCTTT. Its translation is CASSSLGQGAGEAFF.